This paragraph covers one T cell receptor (beta chain) sequence. In the study's own analysis: Amplification of reference gene primers provided the estimated nucleated cell counts. Data came from immunoSEQ multiplex PCR; TCRdb stores just in-frame clones and leaves some out. Clone size and the V and J calls come from that table; the DNA yielded D and trimming. Of over 85,000 clones in the sample, approximately 87% are singletons; the top ten hold approximately 15%. The germline V gene encodes CDR1 SGHRS and CDR2 YFSETQ. V shed 0 bases, J shed 9 bases, and the junction held 6 bases outside the gene matches. The CDR3 covers 15 residues. This entry belongs to a study of blood T cell repertoires in COVID-19. Study-wide context: Sources were T cells, B-cell-depleted T cells, or PBMCs; the material itself was cDNA or gDNA.

Sequencing was done on a sample of peripheral blood. This sequence was found in a human donor in a cohort sampled during active COVID-19. The V and J genes are TRBV5-1 and TRBJ2-1; 10 positions agree with TRBD2. In DNA form, the CDR3 reads TGCGCCAGCAGCTTGGGAAGCGGGGGGGCCTTTGAGCAGTTCTTC. This translates into CASSLGSGGAFEQFF.